This TCR beta chain is drawn from a study of shared clonotypes between healthy human individuals. V lost 4 bases, J lost 0 bases, and 10 bases lay in between. The CDR3 contains 15 residues. The germline V gene encodes CDR1 MGHRA and CDR2 YSYEKL. Every subset's genomic DNA went evenly onto several immunoSEQ plates. Repertoires were generated with immunoSEQ multiplex PCR, while TCRdb's copy carries only in-frame clones and drops some. The data contain 650,000 to 700,000 clones, about 90% of them singletons. Findings and limits, study-wide: Clonotype sharing across a handful of donors was observed for around 5% of naive CD4 clonotypes. It was anticipated that sequencing depth would influence how many clonotypes donors shared.

CD8 memory pooled CD45RO+ cells and CCR7-negative CD45RA+ TemRA cells. In regard to this clone: Its specificity is unknown.

Sequenced material: memory CD8+ T cells from PBMCs. Noted subset: CD45RO+ cells pooled with CCR7-negative TemRA cells. The clonotype comes from a man aged 18 to 35 in good health. Some clones in this sample may be carry-over from other donors' samples. This rearrangement joins TRBV4-1 to TRBJ1-3; weak D call: TRBD1 (5 bases). Here the CDR3 reads CASSPGRFSGNTIYF. CDR3 bases: TGCGCCAGCAGCCCGGGACGGTTCTCTGGAAACACCATATATTTT.